The 31 T cell receptor beta chains below come from one sample, sequenced in a study of blood T cell repertoires in COVID-19. Using immunoSEQ multiplex PCR, the repertoire was profiled, and TCRdb retains in-frame clones only, with some absent. The sample lists roughly 200,000 clones, approximately 87% occurring once. The sequencing input was peripheral blood. Receptor source: a woman aged 18-30 years who had recovered from COVID-19.

J is TRBJ1-1 and V is TRBV4-1; TRBD1 matches 9 bases. This CDR3 is built from 14 residues. CDR1 and CDR2 from the germline V gene are MGHRA and YSYEKL. V lost 5 bases, J lost 1 base, and 2 bases stayed unmatched. CDR3 in amino acids: CASSYRGPNTEAFF. The CDR3 DNA is TGCGCCAGCAGCTACAGGGGGCCGAACACTGAAGCTTTCTTT.

This chain uses TRBV7-2 with TRBJ2-1; D gene ambiguous. V shed 0 bases and J shed 5 bases, with 5 bases lying between them. The germline V gene has CDR1 SGHTA and CDR2 FQGNSA. This CDR3 contains 13 residues. The CDR3 region has the DNA TGTGCCAGCAGCTTAGCCCCTCACAATGAGCAGTTCTTC. Protein product: CASSLAPHNEQFF.

CDR3 in DNA: TGTGCCAGCAGCATTGGGACTAGCAGCTACAATGAGCAGTTCTTC. Protein: CASSIGTSSYNEQFF. The rearrangement links TRBV2 to TRBJ2-1, with 9 bases identical to TRBD2. Trimming removed 6 bases from V and 3 bases from J; junction bases left unmatched: 6. Germline-derived CDR1 and CDR2 are SNHLY and FYNNEI. This CDR3 comprises 15 residues.

The genes are TRBV30 and TRBJ2-5; 7 nucleotides match TRBD2. Germline V CDR1 and CDR2: GTSNPN, SVGIG (reference sequence). Trimming took 7 bases from V and 5 from J; bases not matched to a gene: 7. The length of the CDR3 is 12 residues. This chain's CDR3 is CASSGARETQYF. Here the CDR3 DNA reads TGTGCCTCAAGCGGGGCGAGGGAGACCCAGTACTTC.

This chain links TRBV6-4 with TRBJ2-2, with 11 bases fitting TRBD1. V lost 6 bases, J lost 5 bases, and 5 bases stayed unmatched. The germline V gene encodes CDR1 MRHNA and CDR2 SNTAGT. The CDR3 extends over 15 amino acids. The CDR3 nucleotides read TGTGCCAGCAGCCCCGGGACAGGGGGAACCGGGGAGCTGTTTTTT. Residues: CASSPGTGGTGELFF.

This chain links TRBV6-2 or TRBV6-3 with TRBJ1-2; a weak D match, TRBD1 (5 bases). Germline V gene lookup returns CDR1 MNHEY and CDR2 SVGEGT. The CDR3 spans 12 residues. Trimming took 5 bases from V and 8 from J, leaving 12 bases between them. DNA for the CDR3: TGTGCCAGCAGTCCCCTCAGGGAAGGCTACACCTTC. This translates into CASSPLREGYTF.

This sequence joins TRBV15 and TRBJ2-2; TRBD2 matches at 11 bases. The CDR3 has 16 residues. The germline gives CDR1 LNHNV, CDR2 YYDKDF (reference sequence). The V gene end was trimmed by 4 bases and the J gene end by 4 bases; junction bases not matched to a gene: 5. The CDR3 loop is CATSKIGLAGTGELFF. The DNA for the CDR3 is TGTGCCACCAGCAAAATTGGACTAGCGGGCACCGGGGAGCTGTTTTTT.

The chain's CDR3 is CASSYVGLAGHSSYEQYV. The CDR3 region has the DNA TGTGCCAGCAGTTACGTGGGACTAGCGGGGCACAGCTCCTACGAGCAGTACGTC. The J gene is TRBJ2-7, the V gene TRBV6-2 or TRBV6-3; TRBD2 aligns across 13 bases. Germline CDR1 reads MNHEY; CDR2 reads SVGEGT. The CDR3 consists of 18 residues. Trimming cost V 2 bases and J 0 bases; bases outside gene matches: 7.

The chain combines TRBV2 with TRBJ2-7, with 8 bases that match TRBD2. Germline V lookup: CDR1 SNHLY, CDR2 FYNNEI. J gave up 4 bases and V 8 bases, and 7 bases lay outside the gene matches. The CDR3 has 13 amino acids. The CDR3 sequence: CASVGTSGYEQYV. The CDR3, as DNA: TGTGCCAGCGTCGGTACTAGCGGATACGAGCAGTACGTC.

This clone was observed once. The V call is TRBV6-4, the J call TRBJ2-7; 8 nucleotides agree with TRBD1. The germline CDR1 and CDR2 sequences are MRHNA and SNTAGT. The CDR3 covers 16 residues. V lost 0 bases, J lost 3 bases, and 7 bases stayed unmatched. The CDR3: CASSDSGQEGYYEQYV. Written as DNA, the CDR3 is TGTGCCAGCAGTGACTCGGGACAGGAGGGCTACTACGAGCAGTACGTC.

The rearrangement joins TRBV27 to TRBJ1-2; unclear D gene. Germline loops: CDR1 MNHEY, CDR2 SMNVEV (reference sequence). CDR3 length: 13 amino acids. Trimming removed 3 bases at V and 0 bases at J, with 5 bases between. The CDR3 sequence: CASSFQSNYGYTF. CDR3 DNA: TGTGCCAGCAGTTTCCAGTCTAACTATGGCTACACCTTC.

This clone has just one count. The chain combines TRBV29-1 with TRBJ2-1, with 10 bases that match TRBD1. The CDR3 has 20 amino acids. CDR1 SQVTM and CDR2 ANQGSEA come from the germline V gene. With 3 bases clipped from V and 5 bases from J, the junction kept 22 bases outside the gene matches. CDR3 DNA sequence: TGCAGCGTTGACGGGCGGACAGGGGGGCTGGCGGGAGAGGTCAACAATGAGCAGTTCTTC. Amino acids: CSVDGRTGGLAGEVNNEQFF.

V gene TRBV11-1 combines with J gene TRBJ2-1; a possible D gene is TRBD2 (6 bases). Germline CDR1 and CDR2: SGHAT and FQDESV (reference sequence). Between the trimmed V and J ends, which lost 4 bases and 3 bases, there was a span of 13 bases. The CDR3 has 15 residues. CDR3 residues: CASSSSGLLYNEQFF. CDR3 DNA sequence: TGTGCCAGCAGCTCCTCGGGACTCCTCTACAATGAGCAGTTCTTC.

The CDR3 loop reads CASSQTGGGALTGELFF. The CDR3, as DNA: TGCGCCAGCAGCCAAACGGGCGGGGGGGCCCTTACCGGGGAGCTGTTTTTT. The genes are TRBV4-1 and TRBJ2-2; 9 bases are a match to TRBD2. V dropped 2 bases and J dropped 5; count of bases not matched to a gene: 9. CDR1 and CDR2 from the germline V gene are MGHRA and YSYEKL. CDR3 length: 17 amino acids.

The V and J genes are TRBV24-1 and TRBJ2-1, with D perhaps TRBD1 (6 bases). This CDR3 contains 16 residues. The germline V and J ends were trimmed by 2 bases and 4 bases, with 14 bases remaining between them. CDR1 and CDR2 (germline): KGHDR, SFDVKD. The CDR3 sequence is CATSDSRPTGYNEQFF. The CDR3 nucleotides are TGTGCCACCAGTGATTCCCGCCCGACAGGTTACAATGAGCAGTTCTTC.

The chain carries TRBV7-3 and TRBJ1-6, with D possibly being TRBD1 (5 bases). Germline CDR1 SGHTA, CDR2 FQGTGA. The CDR3 contains 15 residues. V gave up 0 bases and J gave up 5 bases, with 8 bases separating them. The CDR3 sequence: CASSLTGRDNSPLHF. Written as DNA, the CDR3 is TGTGCCAGCAGCTTAACAGGCAGGGATAATTCACCCCTCCACTTT.

This clone is a singleton in its sample. The V call is TRBV24-1, the J call TRBJ2-3; 10 nucleotides align to TRBD1. With V trimmed by 4 bases and J by 2 bases, 8 bases remained unmatched. Per the germline V gene, CDR1 is KGHDR and CDR2 is SFDVKD. CDR3 length: 17 amino acids. The chain's CDR3 is CATSDPGQGTPTDTQYF. CDR3 sequence (DNA): TGTGCCACCAGTGACCCGGGACAGGGGACCCCCACAGATACGCAGTATTTT.

The CDR3 DNA is TGTGCCAGCAGCCGGACTAGCGGGTACCAAGAGACCCAGTACTTC. It is translated as CASSRTSGYQETQYF. The chain uses TRBV3-1 (or the pseudogene TRBV3-2) and TRBJ2-5, with 11 positions matching TRBD2. Germline V lookup: CDR1 LGHDT, CDR2 YNNKEL (reference sequence). The CDR3 contains 15 residues. V dropped 4 bases and J dropped 0; count of bases not matched to a gene: 1.

This rearrangement joins TRBV18 to TRBJ2-7, with TRBD2 as a possible D gene (5 bases). The CDR3 runs 13 residues. Germline V gene sequence: CDR1 KGHSH, CDR2 LQKENI. Trimming took off 4 bases at V and 2 bases at J, with 9 bases between the two ends. The DNA of the CDR3 is TGTGCCAGCTCACTTGGGAGAACCTACGAGCAGTACGTC. The encoded protein is CASSLGRTYEQYV.

This chain links TRBV7-2 with TRBJ1-3; no reliable D call. CDR3 length equals 15 residues. Trimming stripped 1 base from V and 2 bases from J, with 9 bases between. Germline V gene lookup returns CDR1 SGHTA and CDR2 FQGNSA. CDR3 coding DNA: TGTGCCAGCAGCTTAGTTCCCCTTACTGGAAACACCATATATTTT. It translates to CASSLVPLTGNTIYF.

Only one count was recorded for this clone. The gene calls are TRBV18 and TRBJ2-2; perhaps TRBD1 as D (8 bases). The CDR3 extends over 17 amino acids. The V gene's germline CDR1 is KGHSH and CDR2 LQKENI. V lost 3 bases to trimming and J lost 0 bases, with 14 bases between them. The CDR3 DNA follows: TGTGCCAGCTCACCGAGCACAGGGGGGGCGAACACCGGGGAGCTGTTTTTT. As protein: CASSPSTGGANTGELFF.

The chain carries TRBV21-1 and TRBJ2-7; the D segment call TRBD2 is taken from the table without a DNA check. TRBV21-1 is designated a pseudogene. The CDR3 covers 11 residues. The CDR3 region has the DNA TGTGCCAGCTCACCTAGCTACGAGCAGTACGTC. Amino acids: CASSPSYEQYV.

The chain is built from TRBV2 and TRBJ1-5; 8 positions agree with TRBD1. This CDR3 has 14 residues. With 6 bases clipped from V and 6 bases from J, the junction kept 7 bases outside the gene matches. Germline V gene lookup returns CDR1 SNHLY and CDR2 FYNNEI. CDR3 amino acids: CASRTGGISQPQHF. The CDR3 DNA sequence: TGTGCCAGCAGAACAGGGGGGATCAGTCAGCCCCAGCATTTT.

This chain links TRBV7-9 with TRBJ2-1, with 8 positions matching TRBD2. Germline-derived CDR1 and CDR2 are SEHNR and FQNEAQ (reference sequence). The CDR3 is made up of 16 amino acids. V dropped 2 bases and J dropped 2; count of bases not matched to a gene: 5. CDR3 nucleotide sequence: TGTGCCAGCAGCTTAAGGTGGGGACTAGCCTACAATGAGCAGTTCTTC. Its translation is CASSLRWGLAYNEQFF. The entire variable domain, with the rest obtained from reference TRBV7-9 and TRBJ2-1, is as follows: DTGVSQNPRHKITKRGQNVTFRCDPISEHNRLYWYRQTLGQGPEFLTYFQNEAQLEKSRLLSDRFSAERPKGSFSTLEIQRTEQGDSAMYLCASSLRWGLAYNEQFFGPGTRLTVL.

The J gene is TRBJ1-4, the V gene TRBV2; 8 bases line up with TRBD1. V was pared by 6 bases and J by 0 bases, with 6 bases of the junction left unmatched. The germline V gene encodes CDR1 SNHLY and CDR2 FYNNEI. The CDR3 totals 16 residues. The CDR3: CASSDRGFATNEKLFF. CDR3 sequence (DNA): TGTGCCAGCAGCGACAGGGGATTCGCAACTAATGAAAAACTGTTTTTT.

The genes are TRBV7-8 and TRBJ2-2, with D maybe TRBD2 (6 bases). Trimming removed 1 base at V and 5 bases at J, with 8 bases between. Germline V gene data show CDR1 as SGHVS and CDR2 as FQNEAQ. The CDR3 sequence is 14 residues long. The CDR3 region is CASSLGTITGELFF. Written as DNA, the CDR3 is TGTGCCAGCAGCTTAGGGACTATTACCGGGGAGCTGTTTTTT.

The rearrangement links TRBV21-1 to TRBJ2-7; the DNA was not compared with TRBD1, the D call given in the table. TRBV21-1 is a pseudogene segment. The CDR3 has 9 amino acids. CDR3 coding DNA: TGTGCCCCCCACTACGAGCAGTACGTC. It is translated as CAPHYEQYV.

This sequence joins TRBV4-3 and TRBJ1-3; D ambiguous. Germline loops: CDR1 LGHNA, CDR2 YSLEER. The V end was cut by 0 bases, the J end by 0 bases, with 12 bases between. CDR3 length: 17 amino acids. The CDR3 DNA reads TGCGCCAGCAGCCAAGAAGATCGGCGGAGCTCTGGAAACACCATATATTTT. Its translation: CASSQEDRRSSGNTIYF.

This clone came up a few times. The CDR3 nucleotides read TGTGCTAGTGGTTTCCAGGATACGCAGTATTTT. It specifies CASGFQDTQYF. This chain joins TRBV12-5 and TRBJ2-3; D remains ambiguous. The CDR3 is 11 residues long. Germline CDR1 is LGHNT and CDR2 is FRNRAP. V lost 3 bases, J lost 6 bases, and 4 bases lay in between. Complete variable domain (other parts from reference TRBV12-5 and TRBJ2-3): DARVTQTPRHKVTEMGQEVTMRCQPILGHNTVFWYRQTMMQGLELLAYFRNRAPLDDSGMPKDRFSAEMPDATLATLKIQPSEPRDSAVYFCASGFQDTQYFGPGTRLTVL.

The V call is TRBV5-1, the J call TRBJ2-5; 7 bases line up with TRBD1. Trimming at V came to 0 bases and at J to 5 bases, leaving 7 bases not matched to a gene. Germline V CDR1 and CDR2: SGHRS, YFSETQ. The CDR3 is 15 residues long. CDR3 sequence (DNA): TGCGCCAGCAGCTTGGAGGGGGCGGAATGGGAGACCCAGTACTTC. Translating gives CASSLEGAEWETQYF.

DNA for the CDR3: TGTGCCAGCAGTGAGGGGACAGGGCGGTCTACCTATGGCTACACCTTC. It is translated as CASSEGTGRSTYGYTF. This rearrangement joins TRBV6-4 to TRBJ1-2; 9 nucleotides agree with TRBD1. This CDR3 region has 16 residues. Trimming at V came to 3 bases and at J to 4 bases, leaving 9 bases not matched to a gene. Germline loops: CDR1 MRHNA, CDR2 SNTAGT.